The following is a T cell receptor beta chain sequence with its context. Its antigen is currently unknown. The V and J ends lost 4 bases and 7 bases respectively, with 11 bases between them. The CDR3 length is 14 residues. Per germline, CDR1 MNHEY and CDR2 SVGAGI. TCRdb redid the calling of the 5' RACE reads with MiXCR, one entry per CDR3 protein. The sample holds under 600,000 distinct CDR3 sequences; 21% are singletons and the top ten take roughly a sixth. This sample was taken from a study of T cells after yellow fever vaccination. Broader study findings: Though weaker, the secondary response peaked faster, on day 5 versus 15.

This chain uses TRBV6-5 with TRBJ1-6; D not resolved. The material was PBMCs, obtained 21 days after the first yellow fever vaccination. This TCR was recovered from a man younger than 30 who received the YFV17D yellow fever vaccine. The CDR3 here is CASSFATANSPLHF. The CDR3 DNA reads TGTGCCAGCAGTTTCGCCACAGCAAATTCACCCCTCCACTTT.